The 17 T cell receptor beta chains in this list originate from one sample, sequenced in a study of blood T cell repertoires in COVID-19. This table comes from immunoSEQ multiplex PCR, and its TCRdb copy is limited to in-frame clones, with some not included. The data contain 260,000 or so clones, 84% of them seen just once; the ten biggest clones take up around 7.8%. Sample: peripheral blood. These receptors originate from a human donor in a cohort sampled during active COVID-19.

The rearrangement joins TRBV20-1 to TRBJ1-4; D is unresolved. Germline CDR1 reads DFQATT; CDR2 reads SNEGSKA (reference sequence). CDR3 size: 10 residues. Trimming removed 5 bases at V and 7 bases at J, with 5 bases between. For the CDR3, the DNA is TGCAGTGCTTACAGTGAAAAACTGTTTTTT. Translating it yields CSAYSEKLFF.

The chain joins TRBV7-9 to TRBJ1-5; tentative D call: TRBD1 (6 bases). Germline V CDR1 and CDR2: SEHNR, FQNEAQ (reference sequence). Trimming shortened V by 5 bases and J by 4 bases, and 9 bases separated the two germline ends. The CDR3 is made up of 13 amino acids. As DNA, the CDR3 is TGTGCCAGCAGCCTGGACAGAAATCAGCCCCAGCATTTT. It specifies CASSLDRNQPQHF.

This chain links TRBV5-1 with TRBJ2-3; D perhaps matches TRBD1 (6 bases). Germline V gene data show CDR1 as SGHRS and CDR2 as YFSETQ. V was pared by 0 bases and J by 1 base, with 9 bases between. CDR3 length equals 15 residues. The CDR3 region is CASSLVKGGTDTQYF. The CDR3 DNA reads as TGCGCCAGCAGCTTGGTCAAGGGGGGCACAGATACGCAGTATTTT.

The chain carries TRBV6-6 and TRBJ2-7, with 10 bases lining up with TRBD1. J gave up 2 bases and V 7 bases, and 8 bases lay outside the gene matches. Germline assignment: CDR1 MNHNY and CDR2 SVGAGI (reference sequence). This CDR3 spans 15 amino acids. The CDR3: CASIDLGQGTYEQYF. The CDR3 DNA reads TGTGCCAGCATCGACCTGGGACAGGGGACCTACGAGCAGTACTTC.

Many counts were recorded for this clone. The chain employs TRBV19 and TRBJ1-2; D is ambiguous. Trimming removed 6 bases at V and 4 bases at J, with 15 bases between. The CDR3 loop spans 14 amino acids. Germline V lookup: CDR1 LNHDA, CDR2 SQIVND (reference sequence). The DNA for the CDR3 is TGTGCCAGTAGCAGCCCGGAGAGCTCCTATGGCTACACCTTC. It encodes CASSSPESSYGYTF.

The gene calls are TRBV7-2 and TRBJ1-2; maybe TRBD1 (6 bases). Germline lookup yields CDR1 SGHTA and CDR2 FQGNSA. The length of the CDR3 is 18 residues. Deletions cut 1 base from V and 4 bases from J, with 22 bases between. The CDR3 region is CASSLGPNRGRGGYGYTF. The CDR3 nucleotides are TGTGCCAGCAGCTTAGGCCCGAACCGTGGGAGGGGGGGCTATGGCTACACCTTC.

In its sample, this clone was seen once. The rearrangement links TRBV5-1 to TRBJ1-6; 8 bases agree with TRBD1. CDR1 and CDR2 from the germline V gene are SGHRS and YFSETQ. The CDR3 loop spans 18 amino acids. With 4 bases clipped from V and 6 bases from J, the junction kept 15 bases outside the gene matches. This CDR3 is CASSPGRHRGDSNSPLHF. The CDR3 nucleotides read TGCGCCAGCAGCCCAGGGCGCCACAGGGGGGATAGTAATTCACCCCTCCACTTT. The variable domain in full, completed from reference TRBV5-1 and TRBJ1-6, reads KAGVTQTPRYLIKTRGQQVTLSCSPISGHRSVSWYQQTPGQGLQFLFEYFSETQRNKGNFPGRFSGRQFSNSRSEMNVSTLELGDSALYLCASSPGRHRGDSNSPLHFGNGTRLTVT.

This chain joins TRBV9 and TRBJ2-1, with D possibly matching TRBD1 (5 bases). Germline assignment: CDR1 SGDLS and CDR2 YYNGEE. CDR3 length: 13 residues. Trimming took 2 bases from V and 9 from J, leaving 12 bases between them. CDR3 bases: TGTGCCAGCAGCGTCCGGTCCACAGGTGAGCAGTTCTTC. This sequence encodes CASSVRSTGEQFF.

The chain links TRBV4-3 to TRBJ1-2; D unresolved. Germline assignment: CDR1 LGHNA and CDR2 YSLEER. CDR3 length: 15 amino acids. Trimming cost V 0 bases and J 6 bases, with 14 bases left between them. The CDR3, as DNA: TGCGCCAGCAGCCAAGATGCCTACAGATTTGATGGCTACACCTTC. Its translation: CASSQDAYRFDGYTF.

This clone was counted between two and nine times. Other DNA sequences from this sample encode an identical CDR3 as well. The genes are TRBV7-2 and TRBJ2-7, with TRBD1 matching over 8 bases. V lost 3 bases to trimming and J lost 3 bases; unmatched junction nucleotides: 1. Per germline, CDR1 SGHTA and CDR2 FQGNSA. The CDR3 runs 13 residues. CDR3 residues: CASSFGQGYEQYF. The CDR3 DNA sequence: TGTGCCAGCAGCTTTGGACAGGGCTACGAGCAGTACTTC.

The rearrangement joins TRBV4-3 to TRBJ1-5; 7 bases match TRBD1. This CDR3 comprises 14 residues. The germline V gene encodes CDR1 LGHNA and CDR2 YSLEER. The J segment lost 7 bases and the V segment lost 4 bases, leaving 7 bases of the junction unmatched. The DNA for the CDR3 is TGCGCCAGCAGCCTAGGACAGGTTGGACAGCCCCAGCATTTT. This encodes CASSLGQVGQPQHF.

This clone was detected only a few times. The chain's CDR3 is CASSLGGGGSYNEQFF. Written as DNA, the CDR3 is TGTGCCAGCAGCTTGGGTGGCGGGGGCTCCTACAATGAGCAGTTCTTC. This chain uses TRBV5-4 with TRBJ2-1; 7 bases match TRBD2. This CDR3 has 16 residues. V lost 0 bases, J lost 0 bases, and 3 bases stayed unmatched. In germline, CDR1 is SGHNT, CDR2 YYREEE (reference sequence).

This clone was counted only a few times. The V gene is TRBV12-3 or TRBV12-4, the J gene TRBJ1-5; TRBD1 matches 7 bases. The CDR3 extends over 13 amino acids. Losses at the gene ends were 8 bases for V and 6 bases for J; bases not matched to a gene: 7. Here the CDR3 DNA reads TGTGCCAGCCGATCAGGGGGTAGTCAGCCCCAGCATTTT. This translates into CASRSGGSQPQHF.

The chain recombines TRBV12-3 or TRBV12-4 with TRBJ2-7, with D tentatively TRBD1 (6 bases). CDR3 length: 13 amino acids. Trimming stripped 3 bases from V and 3 bases from J, with 9 bases between. The CDR3 region has the DNA TGTGCCAGCAGTTTCCAGGGGAACTACGAGCAGTACTTC. Translating it yields CASSFQGNYEQYF.

This rearrangement joins TRBV13 to TRBJ2-7, with 9 bases matching TRBD2. Germline V gene lookup returns CDR1 PRHDT and CDR2 FYEKMQ (reference sequence). The CDR3 totals 14 residues. The V segment lost 1 base and the J segment 12 bases; nucleotides outside the gene matches: 10. The chain's CDR3 is CASSLAASGNLPYF. The CDR3 bases are TGTGCCAGCAGCTTAGCGGCTAGCGGGAACTTGCCGTACTTC.

The chain combines TRBV18 with TRBJ2-2; possibly TRBD1 for D (5 bases). Germline V gene lookup returns CDR1 KGHSH and CDR2 LQKENI. CDR3 length: 16 amino acids. V was shortened by 3 bases and J by 0 bases, with 11 bases between the two germline ends. The CDR3 DNA reads as TGTGCCAGCTCACCGCGAAGGGGCACGAACACCGGGGAGCTGTTTTTT. It is translated as CASSPRRGTNTGELFF.

The rearrangement links TRBV6-4 to TRBJ2-3; 7 nucleotides agree with TRBD2. Germline V lookup: CDR1 MRHNA, CDR2 SNTAGT. With 0 bases clipped from V and 9 bases from J, the junction kept 12 bases outside the gene matches. CDR3 size: 16 residues. The CDR3 region has the DNA TGTGCCAGCAGTGACTCGGGTGGGACTACTCCAAAGACGCAGTATTTT. Its translation: CASSDSGGTTPKTQYF.